This T cell receptor (beta chain) was sequenced in a study of CD8 T cells in ankylosing spondylitis. V was clipped by 6 bases and J by 2 bases, with 16 bases between them. Germline V gene sequence: CDR1 MNHNS, CDR2 SASEGT. The CDR3 length is 16 residues. At least ten counts were recorded for this clonotype. TCRdb re-called the 5' RACE reads through MiXCR, storing one row per CDR3 protein. The table shows approximately 130,000 distinct CDR3 sequences, with 9.3% occurring only once. The chain is built from TRBV6-1 and TRBJ2-2; no definite D call. Sequenced material: blood, either unsorted or a sorted T cell fraction (not recorded which). The receptor comes from a male donor with ankylosing spondylitis or in good health (not recorded which). CDR3 sequence reads: CASSQVLRRNTGELFF. The CDR3, as DNA: TGTGCCAGCAGCCAAGTTTTGAGGAGAAACACCGGGGAGCTGTTTTTT.